The source of this T cell receptor beta chain is a study of CXCR3-negative and CXCR3-positive naive CD8 T cells. On the study more broadly: The dataset comprises approximately 140 million TRB reads in total, with about 1.5 +/- 0.3 million reads per library. Study-level points and caveats: Greater hydrophobicity was found in TRB CDR3s of CXCR3-positive naive cells than of CXCR3-negative naive cells. Memory cells diverged, while naive CXCR3-positive and CXCR3-negative cells had similar TRBV-TRBJ usage. Fresh PBMCs were used in most assays, and CXCR3 expression partially decreased after cryopreservation.

Each TRB cDNA library was prepared by 5' RACE (with UMI labels). TCRdb reanalyzed the 5' RACE reads and collapses them to one entry per CDR3 protein, without DNA. This repertoire includes about 53,000 distinct CDR3 sequences. About this clonotype itself: Its antigen remains unidentified.

Source material: naive CXCR3- CD8+ T cells from blood. Subset meaning: CD45RO-CCR7+CD27+CD95- naive CD8+ T cells lacking CXCR3 (TNR3-). This sequence was found in a human donor in good health. Some clones in this sample may be carry-over from other donors' samples.

CDR3 region: CSVVREVSYEQYF. The chain has TRBV29-1 and TRBJ2-7. The germline CDR1 and CDR2 sequences are SQVTM and ANQGSEA. This CDR3 has 13 amino acids.